The rows below give T cell receptor beta chains drawn from one sample of a study of blood T cell repertoires in COVID-19. Profiled with immunoSEQ multiplex PCR; TCRdb holds only in-frame clones, not every one. The table has about 200,000 clones, about 82% seen once. Sequencing was carried out using peripheral blood. Receptors originate from an elderly woman with acute or convalescent COVID-19. Both conserved end residues are part of each CDR3. A D gene is named only where the DNA matches it firmly. Only some rows state a clone size, as once, few, many or a class for expanded clones.

J: TRBJ1-2; D: NA; V: TRBV7-9; size: few; CDR3: CASSLMGTTYGYTF; DNA: TGTGCCAGCAGCTTAATGGGGACAACCTATGGCTACACCTTC
J: TRBJ2-5; D: TRBD2; V: TRBV30; size: once; CDR3: CAWSPGLAGEETQYF; DNA: TGTGCCTGGAGTCCCGGACTAGCGGGGGAAGAGACCCAGTACTTC
J: TRBJ2-1; D: TRBD1; V: TRBV7-9; size: NA; CDR3: CASSLGTGGVEQFF; DNA: TGTGCCAGCAGCTTGGGGACAGGGGGCGTCGAGCAGTTCTTC
J: TRBJ1-4; D: NA; V: TRBV3-1/TRBV3-2; size: NA; CDR3: CASSQRQGIQEKLFF; DNA: TGTGCCAGCAGCCAGAGGCAGGGGATTCAGGAAAAACTGTTTTTT
J: TRBJ1-3; D: NA; V: TRBV19; size: NA; CDR3: CASSTRTDGNTIYF; DNA: TGTGCCAGTAGTACCCGGACTGACGGAAACACCATATATTTT
J: TRBJ1-2; D: NA; V: TRBV27; size: many; CDR3: CASSLSGPTWGYTF; DNA: TGTGCCAGCAGTTTATCGGGGCCGACTTGGGGCTACACCTTC
J: TRBJ2-7; D: TRBD2; V: TRBV5-1; size: NA; CDR3: CASSLGGTSREQYF; DNA: TGCGCCAGCAGCCTTGGGGGGACTAGCCGGGAGCAGTACTTC
J: TRBJ2-7; D: NA; V: TRBV18; size: NA; CDR3: CASSPNSDSSEQYF; DNA: TGTGCCAGCTCACCGAACTCGGACAGTTCCGAGCAGTACTTC
J: TRBJ1-6; D: NA; V: TRBV6-1; size: once; CDR3: CASSEPGFFSPLHF; DNA: TGTGCCAGCAGTGAACCCGGGTTCTTTTCACCCCTCCACTTT
J: TRBJ2-1; D: TRBD1; V: TRBV7-7; size: NA; CDR3: CASSLDRDGEQFF; DNA: TGTGCTAGCAGCTTGGACAGGGACGGTGAGCAGTTCTTC
J: TRBJ2-1; D: TRBD2; V: TRBV18; size: NA; CDR3: CASSPLAGGGSYNEQFF; DNA: TGTGCCAGCTCACCACTAGCGGGAGGTGGATCCTACAATGAGCAGTTCTTC
J: TRBJ1-2; D: TRBD1; V: TRBV3-1/TRBV3-2; size: NA; CDR3: CASSQRGQGEYGYTF; DNA: TGTGCCAGCAGCCAACGCGGACAGGGTGAATATGGCTACACCTTC
J: TRBJ2-6; D: NA; V: TRBV5-6; size: NA; CDR3: CASSPYGGSGANVLTF; DNA: TGTGCCAGCAGCCCCTACGGGGGCTCTGGGGCCAACGTCCTGACTTTC
J: TRBJ1-3; D: TRBD1; V: TRBV11-2; size: NA; CDR3: CASSPNPGGGGNTIYF; DNA: TGTGCCAGCAGCCCCAACCCAGGGGGAGGTGGAAACACCATATATTTT
J: TRBJ2-5; D: TRBD1; V: TRBV6-1; size: once; CDR3: CASSEGQGYQETQYF; DNA: TGTGCCAGCAGTGAGGGACAGGGGTACCAAGAGACCCAGTACTTC
J: TRBJ2-1; D: TRBD2; V: TRBV2; size: few; CDR3: CASSTGMSGRALHEQFF; DNA: TGTGCCAGCAGTACAGGGATGAGCGGGAGGGCCTTGCATGAGCAGTTCTTC
J: TRBJ2-7; D: TRBD1; V: TRBV19; size: NA; CDR3: CASTRTGGSYEQYF; DNA: TGTGCCAGTACCCGGACAGGGGGTTCCTACGAGCAGTACTTC
J: TRBJ2-1; D: NA; V: TRBV18; size: NA; CDR3: CASSPPLNEQFF; DNA: TGTGCCAGCTCGCCACCCCTGAATGAGCAGTTCTTC
J: TRBJ1-5; D: TRBD1; V: TRBV19; size: NA; CDR3: CASSMAQGAYQPQHF; DNA: TGTGCCAGTAGTATGGCACAGGGGGCTTACCAGCCCCAGCATTTT
J: TRBJ2-3; D: TRBD2; V: TRBV29-1; size: few; CDR3: CSVGASGRGTDTQYF; DNA: TGCAGCGTTGGAGCTAGCGGAAGAGGCACAGATACGCAGTATTTT
J: TRBJ1-1; D: NA; V: TRBV7-3; size: NA; CDR3: CASSPTGGYQAFF; DNA: TGTGCCAGCAGCCCGACCGGGGGGTACCAAGCTTTCTTT
J: TRBJ2-5; D: TRBD1; V: TRBV7-2; size: NA; CDR3: CASSLAQGGWETQYF; DNA: TGTGCCAGCAGCTTAGCGCAAGGGGGCTGGGAGACCCAGTACTTC
J: TRBJ2-1; D: TRBD2; V: TRBV11-3; size: NA; CDR3: CASSPYLGRGGRDEQFF; DNA: TGTGCCAGCAGCCCCTATCTCGGGCGGGGGGGCCGCGATGAGCAGTTCTTC
J: TRBJ1-4; D: TRBD1; V: TRBV2; size: NA; CDR3: CASQLYGTGDEKLFF; DNA: TGTGCCAGCCAGTTATACGGGACAGGGGATGAAAAACTGTTTTTT
J: TRBJ1-1; D: TRBD1; V: TRBV3-1/TRBV3-2; size: once; CDR3: CASSQNRGRNTEAFF; DNA: TGTGCCAGCAGTCAAAACAGGGGGAGGAACACTGAAGCTTTCTTT
J: TRBJ1-1; D: TRBD1; V: TRBV28; size: once; CDR3: CASSLYRGATEAFF; DNA: TGTGCCAGCAGTTTATACAGGGGTGCCACTGAAGCTTTCTTT
J: TRBJ2-7; D: NA; V: TRBV29-1; size: NA; CDR3: CSVESDRGVYEQYF; DNA: TGCAGCGTTGAGTCGGACCGGGGTGTCTACGAGCAGTACTTC
J: TRBJ2-1; D: NA; V: TRBV21-1; size: NA; CDR3: CASSLSRDRGHNEQFF; DNA: TGTGCCAGCAGCCTATCCCGGGACAGGGGCCACAATGAGCAGTTCTTC
J: TRBJ2-7; D: TRBD1; V: TRBV13; size: NA; CDR3: CASSPTGSLSYEQYF; DNA: TGTGCCAGCAGCCCGACAGGGAGCCTCTCCTACGAGCAGTACTTC
J: TRBJ1-4; D: NA; V: TRBV30; size: NA; CDR3: CAWSETHLNEKLFF; DNA: TGTGCCTGGAGTGAGACACACCTTAATGAAAAACTGTTTTTT
J: TRBJ2-1; D: TRBD2; V: TRBV5-1; size: NA; CDR3: CASSLILAGGNEQFF; DNA: TGCGCCAGCAGCTTGATACTAGCGGGAGGCAATGAGCAGTTCTTC
J: TRBJ1-1; D: NA; V: TRBV28; size: NA; CDR3: CASSASGLGNTEAFF; DNA: TGTGCCAGCAGTGCATCAGGGTTGGGGAACACTGAAGCTTTCTTT